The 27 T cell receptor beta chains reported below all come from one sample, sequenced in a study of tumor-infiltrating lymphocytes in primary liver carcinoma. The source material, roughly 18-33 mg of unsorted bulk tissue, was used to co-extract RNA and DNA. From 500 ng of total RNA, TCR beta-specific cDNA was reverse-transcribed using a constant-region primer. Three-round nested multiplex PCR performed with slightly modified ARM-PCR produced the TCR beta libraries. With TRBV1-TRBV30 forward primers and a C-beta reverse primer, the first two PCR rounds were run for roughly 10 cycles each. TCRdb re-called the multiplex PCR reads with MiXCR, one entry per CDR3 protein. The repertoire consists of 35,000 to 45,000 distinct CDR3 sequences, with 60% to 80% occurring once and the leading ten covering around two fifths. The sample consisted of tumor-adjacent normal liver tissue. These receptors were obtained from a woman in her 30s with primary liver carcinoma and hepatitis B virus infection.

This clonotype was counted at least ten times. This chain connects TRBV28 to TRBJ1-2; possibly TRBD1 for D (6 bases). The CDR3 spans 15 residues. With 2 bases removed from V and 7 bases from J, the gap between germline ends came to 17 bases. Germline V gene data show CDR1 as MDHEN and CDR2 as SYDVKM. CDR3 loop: CASSLRGGGGSGYTF. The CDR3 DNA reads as TGTGCCAGCAGTTTACGGGGCGGGGGCGGAAGTGGCTACACCTTC.

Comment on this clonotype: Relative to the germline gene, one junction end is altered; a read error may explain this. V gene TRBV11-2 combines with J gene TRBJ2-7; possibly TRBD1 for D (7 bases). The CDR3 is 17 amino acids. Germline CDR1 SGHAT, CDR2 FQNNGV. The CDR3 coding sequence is TGTGTCAGCAGTATCACCGGAGGGGGCTCGTGGACCTACGAGCAGTACTTC. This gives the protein CVSSITGGGSWTYEQYF. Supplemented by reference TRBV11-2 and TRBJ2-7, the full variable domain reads EAGVAQSPRYKIIEKRQSVAFWCNPISGHATLYWYQQILGQGPKLLIQFQNNGVVDDSQLPKDRFSAERLKGVDSTLKIQPAKLEDSAVYLCVSSITGGGSWTYEQYFGPGTRLTVT.

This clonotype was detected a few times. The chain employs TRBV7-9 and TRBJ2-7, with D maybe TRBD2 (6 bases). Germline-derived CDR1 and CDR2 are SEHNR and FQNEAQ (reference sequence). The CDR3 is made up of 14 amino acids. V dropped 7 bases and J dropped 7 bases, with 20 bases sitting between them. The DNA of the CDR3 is TGTGCCAGCAACTCCGGGACTGGGCTAGGGGAGCAGTACTTC. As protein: CASNSGTGLGEQYF.

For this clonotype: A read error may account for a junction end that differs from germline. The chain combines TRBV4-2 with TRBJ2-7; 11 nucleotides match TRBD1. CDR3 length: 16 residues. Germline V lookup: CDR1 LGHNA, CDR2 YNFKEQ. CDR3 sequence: CASSQNSGQGGDEQYF. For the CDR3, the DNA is TGTGCAAGCAGCCAAAATTCGGGACAGGGGGGGGATGAGCAGTACTTC.

The CDR3 DNA reads as TGTGCCGGCAACATTGGACAGCCCTATGGCTACACCTTC. Its translation is CAGNIGQPYGYTF. J is TRBJ1-2 and V is TRBV11-2, with D tentatively TRBD1 (6 bases). The germline CDR1 and CDR2 sequences are SGHAT and FQNNGV. This CDR3 is 13 amino acids long. Trimming took off 11 bases at V and 4 bases at J, with 17 bases between the two ends.

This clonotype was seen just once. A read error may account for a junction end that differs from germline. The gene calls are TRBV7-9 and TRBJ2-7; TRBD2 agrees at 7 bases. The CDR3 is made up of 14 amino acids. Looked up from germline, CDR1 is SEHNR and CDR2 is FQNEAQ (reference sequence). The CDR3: CISSSGGLSYEQYF. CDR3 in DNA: TGTATCAGCAGCTCGGGAGGCCTCTCCTACGAGCAGTATTTC. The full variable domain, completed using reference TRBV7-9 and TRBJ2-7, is DTGVSQNPRHKITKRGQNVTFRCDPISEHNRLYWYRQTLGQGPEFLTYFQNEAQLEKSRLLSDRFSAERPKGSFSTLEIQRTEQGDSAMYLCISSSGGLSYEQYFGPGTRLTVT.

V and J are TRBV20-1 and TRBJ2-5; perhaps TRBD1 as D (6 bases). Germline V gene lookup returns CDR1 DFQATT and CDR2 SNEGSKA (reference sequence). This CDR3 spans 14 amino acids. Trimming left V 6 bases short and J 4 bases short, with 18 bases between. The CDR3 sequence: CSAGDTWVRETQYF. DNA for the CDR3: TGCAGTGCCGGGGACACCTGGGTCAGAGAGACCCAGTACTTC.

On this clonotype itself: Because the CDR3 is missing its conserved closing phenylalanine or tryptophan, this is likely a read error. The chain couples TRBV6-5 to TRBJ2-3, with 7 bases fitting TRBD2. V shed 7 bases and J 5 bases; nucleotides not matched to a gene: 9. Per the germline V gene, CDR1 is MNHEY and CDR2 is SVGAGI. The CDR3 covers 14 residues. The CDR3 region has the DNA TGTGCCAGCAATGAGGCGGGAGCTCGAGATACGCAGTATTCT. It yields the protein CASNEAGARDTQYS.

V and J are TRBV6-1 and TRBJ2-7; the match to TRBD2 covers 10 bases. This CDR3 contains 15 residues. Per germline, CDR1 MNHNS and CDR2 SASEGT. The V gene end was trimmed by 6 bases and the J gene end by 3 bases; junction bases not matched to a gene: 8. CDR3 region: CASSNEASGSYEQYF. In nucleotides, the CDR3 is TGTGCCAGCAGCAATGAAGCTAGCGGGAGCTACGAGCAGTACTTC.

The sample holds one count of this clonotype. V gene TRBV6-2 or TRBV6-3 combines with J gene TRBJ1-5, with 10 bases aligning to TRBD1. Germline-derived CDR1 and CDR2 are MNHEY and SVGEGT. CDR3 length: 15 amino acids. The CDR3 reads CNSSSGTGDYQPQHF. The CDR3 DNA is TGTAACAGCAGCAGCGGGACAGGGGATTATCAGCCCCAGCATTTT.

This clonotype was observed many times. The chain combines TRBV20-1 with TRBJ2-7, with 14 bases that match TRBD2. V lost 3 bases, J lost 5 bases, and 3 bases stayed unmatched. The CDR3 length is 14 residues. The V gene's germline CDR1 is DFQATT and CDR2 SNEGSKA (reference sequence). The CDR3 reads CSASRTSGRHEQYF. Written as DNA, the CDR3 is TGCAGTGCTAGTCGGACTAGCGGGAGGCACGAGCAGTACTTC.

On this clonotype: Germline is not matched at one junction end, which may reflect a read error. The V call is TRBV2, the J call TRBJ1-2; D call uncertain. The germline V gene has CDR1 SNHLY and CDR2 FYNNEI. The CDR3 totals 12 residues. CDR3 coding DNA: TGTGCCTGCAGTGTAACGCTCTATGGCTACGCCTTC. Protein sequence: CACSVTLYGYAF. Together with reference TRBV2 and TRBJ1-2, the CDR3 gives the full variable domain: EPEVTQTPSHQVTQMGQEVILRCVPISNHLYFYWYRQILGQKVEFLVSFYNNEISEKSEIFDDQFSVERPDGSNFTLKIRSTKLEDSAMYFCACSVTLYGYAFGSGTRLTVV.

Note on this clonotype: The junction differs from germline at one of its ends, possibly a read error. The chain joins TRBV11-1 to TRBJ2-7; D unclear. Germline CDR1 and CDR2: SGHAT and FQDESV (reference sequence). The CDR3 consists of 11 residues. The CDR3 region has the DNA TGTGCCGGCAGCTTCGGTTACGAGCAGTACTTC. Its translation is CAGSFGYEQYF.

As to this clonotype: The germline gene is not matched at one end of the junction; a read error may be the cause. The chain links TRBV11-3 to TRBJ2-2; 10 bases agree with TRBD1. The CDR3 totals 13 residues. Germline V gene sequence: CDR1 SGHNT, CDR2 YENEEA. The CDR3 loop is CASSSTGTGELLF. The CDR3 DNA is TGTGCCAGCAGCTCCACCGGGACAGGGGAGCTGTTATTT. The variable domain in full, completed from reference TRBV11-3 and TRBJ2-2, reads EAGVVQSPRYKIIEKKQPVAFWCNPISGHNTLYWYLQNLGQGPELLIRYENEEAVDDSQLPKDRFSAERLKGVDSTLKIQPAELGDSAVYLCASSSTGTGELLFGEGSRLTVL.

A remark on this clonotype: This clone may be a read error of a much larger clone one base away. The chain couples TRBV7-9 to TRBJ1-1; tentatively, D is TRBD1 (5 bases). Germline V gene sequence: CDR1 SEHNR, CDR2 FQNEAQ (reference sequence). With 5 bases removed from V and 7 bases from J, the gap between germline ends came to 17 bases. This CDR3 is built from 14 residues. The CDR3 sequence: CASSPPQRGNEAFF. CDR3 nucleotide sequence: TGTGCCAGCAGCCCTCCCCAAAGGGGAAATGAAGCTTTCTTT.

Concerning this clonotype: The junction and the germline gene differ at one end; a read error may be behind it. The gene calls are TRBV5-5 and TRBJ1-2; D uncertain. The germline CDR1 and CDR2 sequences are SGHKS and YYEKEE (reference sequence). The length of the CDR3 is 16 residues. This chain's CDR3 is CASSLEYLAQPYDYTF. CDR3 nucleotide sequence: TGTGCCAGCAGCTTGGAGTATTTAGCGCAGCCCTATGACTACACCTTC.

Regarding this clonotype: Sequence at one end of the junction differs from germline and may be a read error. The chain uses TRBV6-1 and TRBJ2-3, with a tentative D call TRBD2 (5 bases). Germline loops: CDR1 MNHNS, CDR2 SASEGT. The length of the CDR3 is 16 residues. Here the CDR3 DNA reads TGTGCCATCAGTGAATTTAAGAGCGGAGGCACAGATACGCAGTATTTT. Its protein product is CAISEFKSGGTDTQYF.

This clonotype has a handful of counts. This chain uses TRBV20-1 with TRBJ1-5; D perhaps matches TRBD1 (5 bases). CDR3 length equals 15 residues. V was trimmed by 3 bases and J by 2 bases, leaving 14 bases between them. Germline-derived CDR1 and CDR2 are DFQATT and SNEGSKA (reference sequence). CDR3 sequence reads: CSASDSRLGNQPQHF. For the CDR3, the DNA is TGCAGTGCTAGTGACAGTCGGCTCGGCAATCAGCCCCAGCATTTT.

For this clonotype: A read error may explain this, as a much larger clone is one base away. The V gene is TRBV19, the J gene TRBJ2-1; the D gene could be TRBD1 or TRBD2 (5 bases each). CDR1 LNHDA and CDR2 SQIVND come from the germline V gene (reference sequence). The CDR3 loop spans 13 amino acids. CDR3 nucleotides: TGTGCCAATAGTATGGGGGACTACAATGAGCAGTTCTTC. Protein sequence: CANSMGDYNEQFF.

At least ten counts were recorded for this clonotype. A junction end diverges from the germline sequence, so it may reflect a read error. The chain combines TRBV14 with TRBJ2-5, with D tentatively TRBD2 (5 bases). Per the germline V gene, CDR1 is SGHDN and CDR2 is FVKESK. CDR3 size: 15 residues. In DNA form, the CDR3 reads TGTCCCAGCAGCCATGGGATGGACTGGGGAGAGACCCAGTACTTC. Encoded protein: CPSSHGMDWGETQYF.

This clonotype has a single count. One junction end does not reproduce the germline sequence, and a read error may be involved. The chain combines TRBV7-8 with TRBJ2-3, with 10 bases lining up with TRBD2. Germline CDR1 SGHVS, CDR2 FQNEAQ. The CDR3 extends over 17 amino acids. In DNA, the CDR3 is TGTGCCAGCAGCGTAGAAGAGGCTAGCGGGAGCACAGATACTCAGTATTTT. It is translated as CASSVEEASGSTDTQYF.

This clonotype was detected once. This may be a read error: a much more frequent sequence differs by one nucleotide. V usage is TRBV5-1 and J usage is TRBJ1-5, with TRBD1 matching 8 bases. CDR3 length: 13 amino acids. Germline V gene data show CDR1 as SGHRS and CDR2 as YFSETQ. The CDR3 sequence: CTSSEGQGQPQHF. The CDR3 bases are TGCACCAGCAGCGAAGGACAGGGACAGCCCCAGCATTTT.

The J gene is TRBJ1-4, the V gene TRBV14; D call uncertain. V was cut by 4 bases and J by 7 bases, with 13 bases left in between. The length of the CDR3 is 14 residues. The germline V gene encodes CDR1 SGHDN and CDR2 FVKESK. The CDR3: CASSRRTNIEKLFF. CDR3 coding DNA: TGTGCCAGCAGCCGAAGGACGAATATTGAAAAACTGTTTTTT.

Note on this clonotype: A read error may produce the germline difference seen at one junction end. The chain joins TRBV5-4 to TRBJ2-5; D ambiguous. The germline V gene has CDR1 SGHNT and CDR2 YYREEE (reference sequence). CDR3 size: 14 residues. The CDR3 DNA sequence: TGTGCCAGCAGCTTGCTTGGGCCGCAAGGGACCCAGTACTTC. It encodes CASSLLGPQGTQYF.

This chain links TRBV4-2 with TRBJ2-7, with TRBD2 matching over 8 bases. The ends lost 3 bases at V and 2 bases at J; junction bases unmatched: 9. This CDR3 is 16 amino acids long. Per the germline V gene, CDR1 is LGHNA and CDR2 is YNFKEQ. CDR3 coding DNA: TGTGCCAGCAGCCACCTCCAGGGGACTAGTGCCTACGAGCAGTACTTC. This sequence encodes CASSHLQGTSAYEQYF.

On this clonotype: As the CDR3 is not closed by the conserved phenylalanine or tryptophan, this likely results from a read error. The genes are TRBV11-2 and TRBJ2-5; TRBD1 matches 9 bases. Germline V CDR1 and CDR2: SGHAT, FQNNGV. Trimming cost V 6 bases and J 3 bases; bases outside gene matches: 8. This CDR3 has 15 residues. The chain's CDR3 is CASRYTGGAKETQYL. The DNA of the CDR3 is TGTGCCAGCAGATATACAGGGGGCGCGAAAGAGACCCAGTACTTG.

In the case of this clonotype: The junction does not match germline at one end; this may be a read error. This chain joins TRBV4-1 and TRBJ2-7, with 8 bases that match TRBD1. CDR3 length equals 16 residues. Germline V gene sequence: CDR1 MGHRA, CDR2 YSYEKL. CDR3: CASSQESATGVYEQYF. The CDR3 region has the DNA TGCGCTAGCAGCCAAGAGAGCGCGACAGGGGTCTACGAGCAGTACTTC.